The text below deals with one T cell receptor (beta chain). The entry originates in a study of blood T cell repertoires in COVID-19. Study at large: Acute-phase and convalescent COVID-19 samples originated in the United States, Italy and Spain. T cells, B-cell-depleted T cells, or PBMCs provided the cDNA or gDNA that served as material.

In Seattle, patients joined the study during active infection and were tracked longitudinally. In the study's own analysis: Reference gene primers were amplified, and this amplification served to estimate nucleated cell counts. Using immunoSEQ multiplex PCR, the repertoire was profiled, and TCRdb retains in-frame clones only, with some absent. The V and J calls and clone size were taken over from that table, and D and trimming were inferred from the DNA. The sample carries a few hundred thousand clones, roughly 86% recorded once. The J segment lost 6 bases and the V segment lost 0 bases, leaving 6 bases of the junction unmatched. In germline, CDR1 is MNHNS, CDR2 SASEGT. The CDR3 is 15 residues long.

V gene TRBV6-1 combines with J gene TRBJ1-1; TRBD1 matches 8 bases. The sample comprised peripheral blood. The TCR was taken from a woman aged 30 to 39 with COVID-19, enrolled during active disease. The CDR3 loop is CASSEAQTGGAEAFF. CDR3 DNA sequence: TGTGCCAGCAGTGAAGCCCAAACAGGGGGAGCTGAAGCTTTCTTT.